This TCR beta chain was profiled in a study of PD-1 blockade in classical Hodgkin lymphoma. The table came from immunoSEQ multiplex PCR; TCRdb's copy has only in-frame clones and leaves some out. The table shows 70,000 to 85,000 clones, with about 92% occurring only once. The CDR3 is 13 amino acids. Losses at the gene ends were 10 bases for V and 1 base for J; bases not matched to a gene: 5. CDR1 and CDR2 from the germline V gene are SNHLY and FYNNEI. Relapse after autologous stem cell transplantation occurred in every patient, and brentuximab vedotin exposure varied. This rearrangement joins TRBV2 to TRBJ2-7, with 9 bases identical to TRBD1. The receptor's source is a human donor with classical Hodgkin lymphoma. This material consisted of peripheral blood mononuclear cells (PBMCs), taken at baseline. CDR3 amino acids: CATPGQGSYEQYF. The CDR3, as DNA: TGTGCCACCCCGGGACAGGGATCCTACGAGCAGTACTTC. The full variable domain, with the rest looked up from reference TRBV2 and TRBJ2-7, is EPEVTQTPSHQVTQMGQEVILRCVPISNHLYFYWYRQILGQKVEFLVSFYNNEISEKSEIFDDQFSVERPDGSNFTLKIRSTKLEDSAMYFCATPGQGSYEQYFGPGTRLTVT.